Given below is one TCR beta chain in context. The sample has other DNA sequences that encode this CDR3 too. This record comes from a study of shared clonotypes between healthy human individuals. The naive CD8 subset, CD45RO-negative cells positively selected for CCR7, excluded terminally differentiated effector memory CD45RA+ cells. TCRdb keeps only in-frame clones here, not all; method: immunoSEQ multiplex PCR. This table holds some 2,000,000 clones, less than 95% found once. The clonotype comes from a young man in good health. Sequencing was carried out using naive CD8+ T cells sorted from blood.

CDR3 protein: CAISESGAYEQYF. DNA of the CDR3: TGTGCCATCAGTGAGTCGGGGGCCTACGAGCAGTACTTC. The V gene is TRBV10-3, the J gene TRBJ2-7; either TRBD1 or TRBD2 may supply D (5 bases each). The germline V gene encodes CDR1 ENHRY and CDR2 SYGVKD. V was clipped by 0 bases and J by 2 bases, with 5 bases between them. CDR3 length equals 13 residues.